What follows is one TCR beta chain and its context. Its antigen is as yet unknown. The data stem from a study of cytomegalovirus exposure and HLA in healthy donors. Notes on the study in general: Sequencing had likely introduced a cluster of highly shared sequence variants as an artifact. In a later analysis, TCR beta V- and J-gene trimming was associated with a missense DCLRE1C variant.

PCR was performed using 60 Vbeta and 13 Jbeta primers. The data were produced by immunoSEQ multiplex PCR, yet TCRdb's version contains in-frame clones alone and is incomplete. The sample carries 150,000 or so clones, approximately 80% recorded once. The TCR originated in a man aged 35 to 55 in good health and CMV-seropositive. The sequenced sample was PBMCs.

In nucleotides, the CDR3 is TGTGCCAGCAGCAGTAGGCGACAGGGCCGCACCGGGGAGCTGTTTTTT. It encodes CASSSRRQGRTGELFF. This sequence joins TRBV11-3 and TRBJ2-2, with 7 positions matching TRBD1. Losses at the gene ends were 5 bases for V and 4 bases for J; bases not matched to a gene: 10. Per germline, CDR1 SGHNT and CDR2 YENEEA. The CDR3 length is 16 residues.